This T cell receptor beta chain was sequenced for a study of blood T cells in healthy people across ages. The second PCR ran roughly 6 to 11 cycles with a sample-barcoded 5' primer and J-beta primers. MiXCR, run by TCRdb on the 5' RACE reads, gives a single entry per CDR3 protein. The data show around 2 million distinct CDR3 sequences, roughly two fifths seen once. The CDR3 runs 17 residues. Germline CDR1 SEHNR, CDR2 FQNEAQ (reference sequence). V was clipped by 2 bases and J by 5 bases; unmatched bases: 12. The specimen was blood. The receptor was derived from a human donor in good health. This rearrangement joins TRBV7-9 to TRBJ2-1, with TRBD1 matching 7 bases. CDR3 in DNA: TGTGCCAGCAGCTTAATCGGGACAGATGAGACTCACAATGAGCAGTTCTTC. Its protein product is CASSLIGTDETHNEQFF. The full variable domain, completed using reference TRBV7-9 and TRBJ2-1, is DTGVSQNPRHKITKRGQNVTFRCDPISEHNRLYWYRQTLGQGPEFLTYFQNEAQLEKSRLLSDRFSAERPKGSFSTLEIQRTEQGDSAMYLCASSLIGTDETHNEQFFGPGTRLTVL.